These 28 T cell receptor beta chains were sequenced from one sample in a study of T-cell reconstitution after alpha-beta-depleted transplantation in children. The authors prepared the TCRbeta library with unique molecular identifiers. In TCRdb, the PCR reads were re-called with MiXCR into one record per CDR3 protein. The sample carries about 540,000 distinct CDR3 sequences, approximately 20% recorded once. The sample consisted of PBMCs from the stem cell graft donor, taken from the stem cell graft. These receptors came from a human donor who donated a stem cell graft to a child with acute lymphoblastic leukemia.

The J gene is TRBJ1-3, the V gene TRBV20-1; TRBD1 might be the D (5 bases). Germline CDR1 DFQATT, CDR2 SNEGSKA (reference sequence). The CDR3 runs to 12 residues. The V gene lost 6 bases and the J gene lost 4 bases, with 10 bases spanning the gap. The CDR3 DNA sequence: TGCAGTGCCCCGGACATGGGAAACACCATATATTTT. Translated, it gives CSAPDMGNTIYF.

This clonotype came up a few times. The chain joins TRBV12-3 or TRBV12-4 to TRBJ1-2, with D perhaps matching TRBD1 (6 bases). The V and J ends lost 7 bases and 7 bases respectively, with 22 bases between them. This CDR3 is built from 15 residues. The CDR3 protein is CASTRKQGFNLGYTF. In nucleotides, the CDR3 is TGTGCCAGCACCAGAAAACAGGGTTTTAACCTTGGCTACACCTTC.

This clonotype was found many times. This rearrangement joins TRBV7-9 to TRBJ2-7; a weak D match, TRBD2 (6 bases). Trimming left V 1 base short and J 3 bases short, with 7 bases between. Per germline, CDR1 SEHNR and CDR2 FQNEAQ (reference sequence). CDR3 length: 13 amino acids. CDR3 DNA: TGTGCCAGCAGCTTAGGACTAGACTACGAGCAGTACTTC. Amino acids: CASSLGLDYEQYF.

This clonotype was seen a few times. The chain couples TRBV5-6 to TRBJ2-7; 10 bases are shared with TRBD2. Germline lookup yields CDR1 SGHDT and CDR2 YYEEEE. With 4 bases clipped from V and 2 bases from J, the junction kept 6 bases outside the gene matches. This CDR3 region has 15 residues. In nucleotides, the CDR3 is TGTGCCAGCAGCAGGCGGACTAGCGGCCCCTACGAGCAGTACTTC. Its protein product is CASSRRTSGPYEQYF.

This clonotype was seen a handful of times. The chain recombines TRBV5-1 with TRBJ1-1, with a tentative D call TRBD1 (6 bases). Trimming left V 0 bases short and J 4 bases short, with 16 bases between. Germline V gene data show CDR1 as SGHRS and CDR2 as YFSETQ. CDR3 length: 16 residues. CDR3 sequence: CASSLVAGAYSTEAFF. The CDR3 coding sequence is TGCGCCAGCAGCTTGGTGGCAGGGGCCTATAGCACTGAAGCTTTCTTT.

V is TRBV10-3 and J is TRBJ2-7, with D perhaps TRBD2 (6 bases). V was trimmed by 10 bases and J by 2 bases, leaving 15 bases between them. The germline gives CDR1 ENHRY, CDR2 SYGVKD. The CDR3 is 13 residues long. The CDR3 here is CATLGGFTYEQYF. CDR3 nucleotides: TGTGCCACATTGGGGGGTTTCACCTACGAGCAGTACTTC.

This clonotype was counted a few times. The chain joins TRBV29-1 to TRBJ2-5; a weak D match, TRBD2 (6 bases). Trimming left V 4 bases short and J 2 bases short, with 11 bases between. Germline values: CDR1 SQVTM, CDR2 ANQGSEA. The CDR3 runs to 13 residues. The CDR3 coding sequence is TGCAGCGTTGGGAGGGCCGCTCAAGAGACCCAGTACTTC. Amino acids: CSVGRAAQETQYF. Filled out from reference TRBV29-1 and TRBJ2-5, the complete variable domain reads SAVISQKPSRDICQRGTSLTIQCQVDSQVTMMFWYRQQPGQSLTLIATANQGSEATYESGFVIDKFPISRPNLTFSTLTVSNMSPEDSSIYLCSVGRAAQETQYFGPGTRLLVL.

This sequence joins TRBV7-9 and TRBJ1-1; TRBD1 might be the D (5 bases). The CDR3 has 13 amino acids. Germline CDR1 reads SEHNR; CDR2 reads FQNEAQ (reference sequence). The V end was cut by 6 bases, the J end by 6 bases, with 14 bases between. CDR3 amino acids: CASRGGGTAEAFF. DNA of the CDR3: TGTGCCAGCAGGGGGGGGGGAACGGCTGAAGCTTTCTTT. Supplemented by reference TRBV7-9 and TRBJ1-1, the full variable domain reads DTGVSQNPRHKITKRGQNVTFRCDPISEHNRLYWYRQTLGQGPEFLTYFQNEAQLEKSRLLSDRFSAERPKGSFSTLEIQRTEQGDSAMYLCASRGGGTAEAFFGQGTRLTVV.

There are a few counts of this clonotype. V and J are TRBV7-9 and TRBJ2-1; D is undetermined. This CDR3 is 16 amino acids long. V was pared by 0 bases and J by 0 bases, with 9 bases between. Per the germline V gene, CDR1 is SEHNR and CDR2 is FQNEAQ (reference sequence). CDR3 in amino acids: CASSLAPGNSYNEQFF. CDR3 bases: TGTGCCAGCAGCTTAGCCCCCGGCAACTCCTACAATGAGCAGTTCTTC.

V gene TRBV12-3 or TRBV12-4 combines with J gene TRBJ2-3, with 7 bases identical to TRBD1. The CDR3 has 15 residues. V shed 7 bases, J shed 5 bases, and the junction held 12 bases outside the gene matches. In DNA, the CDR3 is TGTGCCAGCATGAACCGACAGGGTCTGAGAGATACGCAGTATTTT. The encoded protein is CASMNRQGLRDTQYF.

This clonotype was seen more than once but under ten times. In nucleotides, the CDR3 is TGTGCCAGCAGTACTAGCGGGGTTAGCACAGATACGCAGTATTTT. Translation: CASSTSGVSTDTQYF. The chain is built from TRBV9 and TRBJ2-3; 10 bases are a match to TRBD2. CDR3 length: 15 residues. Germline V gene sequence: CDR1 SGDLS, CDR2 YYNGEE. V gave up 5 bases and J gave up 0 bases; unmatched junction bases: 3.

There are a few counts of this clonotype. This sequence joins TRBV29-1 and TRBJ1-1; 7 bases map to TRBD1. Germline V CDR1 and CDR2: SQVTM, ANQGSEA. CDR3 length: 11 amino acids. V shed 7 bases and J 3 bases; nucleotides not matched to a gene: 2. This CDR3 is CSATGDTEAFF. DNA of the CDR3: TGCAGCGCAACAGGGGACACTGAAGCTTTCTTT.

This clonotype was detected a few times. The genes are TRBV7-6 and TRBJ2-1, with D possibly being TRBD1 or TRBD2 (5 bases each). This CDR3 has 14 amino acids. Germline assignment: CDR1 SGHVS and CDR2 FNYEAQ. V was cut by 1 base and J by 5 bases, with 9 bases left in between. The CDR3 nucleotides are TGTGCCAGCAGCTTAGTCGGGACCAACAATGAGCAGTTCTTC. Its protein product is CASSLVGTNNEQFF. The whole variable domain, filled in from reference TRBV7-6 and TRBJ2-1, reads GAGVSQSPRYKVTKRGQDVALRCDPISGHVSLYWYRQALGQGPEFLTYFNYEAQQDKSGLPNDRFSAERPEGSISTLTIQRTEQRDSAMYRCASSLVGTNNEQFFGPGTRLTVL.

The chain couples TRBV20-1 to TRBJ2-1; D possibly corresponds to TRBD2 (6 bases). The CDR3 totals 12 residues. Looked up from germline, CDR1 is DFQATT and CDR2 is SNEGSKA (reference sequence). The ends were cut back, 2 bases at V and 9 bases at J, with 11 bases in the middle. In DNA, the CDR3 is TGCAGTGCTAGATCCGGGAGCGGTGAGCAGTTCTTC. It specifies CSARSGSGEQFF.

This CDR3 reads CATLAGTGELFF. CDR3 coding DNA: TGCGCCACCCTCGCTGGGACCGGGGAGCTGTTTTTT. This chain connects TRBV5-1 to TRBJ2-2; unclear D gene. Trimming shortened V by 9 bases and J by 5 bases, and 11 bases separated the two germline ends. The CDR3 sequence is 12 residues long. Germline V CDR1 and CDR2: SGHRS, YFSETQ.

V usage is TRBV20-1 and J usage is TRBJ2-7; D is unclear. This CDR3 comprises 11 residues. In germline, CDR1 is DFQATT, CDR2 SNEGSKA (reference sequence). The V gene lost 2 bases and the J gene lost 1 base, with 3 bases spanning the gap. The CDR3 loop reads CSARPSYEQYF. As DNA, the CDR3 is TGCAGTGCTAGACCTTCCTACGAGCAGTACTTC.

This clonotype was detected a few times. This chain joins TRBV28 and TRBJ2-2; D is perhaps TRBD1 (5 bases). The V and J ends lost 8 bases and 5 bases respectively, with 15 bases between them. Germline V lookup: CDR1 MDHEN, CDR2 SYDVKM. This CDR3 has 14 residues. This CDR3 is CASYNIPGTGELFF. In DNA form, the CDR3 reads TGTGCCAGCTATAACATTCCAGGGACCGGGGAGCTGTTTTTT.

The V and J genes are TRBV7-2 and TRBJ2-1, with D perhaps TRBD1 or TRBD2 (6 bases each). Trimming cost V 2 bases and J 4 bases, with 15 bases left between them. The CDR3 consists of 16 residues. Germline-derived CDR1 and CDR2 are SGHTA and FQGNSA. In nucleotides, the CDR3 is TGTGCCAGCAGCTTATCGGGGGCAACCGAGTACAATGAGCAGTTCTTC. Its protein product is CASSLSGATEYNEQFF.

V and J are TRBV12-3 or TRBV12-4 and TRBJ2-4; 7 bases line up with TRBD2. The CDR3 has 14 residues. Trimming removed 6 bases from V and 4 bases from J; junction bases left unmatched: 6. Here the CDR3 DNA reads TGTGCCAGCAGCTCCGCGGGGGTAAAAAACATTCAGTACTTC. Translation: CASSSAGVKNIQYF.

V and J are TRBV25-1 and TRBJ2-1; unclear D gene. Germline V gene sequence: CDR1 MGHDK, CDR2 SYGVNS. This CDR3 contains 12 residues. Trimming shortened V by 0 bases and J by 6 bases, and 3 bases separated the two germline ends. The CDR3 sequence: CASSEYSNEQFF. CDR3 DNA sequence: TGTGCCAGCAGTGAATATAGCAATGAGCAGTTCTTC.

This clonotype appeared a few times. The gene calls are TRBV18 and TRBJ2-1; no firm D call. V lost 0 bases and J 8 bases, leaving 8 bases between the germline ends. The CDR3 runs to 13 residues. Looked up from germline, CDR1 is KGHSH and CDR2 is LQKENI. The CDR3 is CASSPPLSDEQFF. DNA of the CDR3: TGTGCCAGCTCACCACCCCTTAGTGATGAGCAGTTCTTC.

In its sample, this clonotype was seen a few times. This chain links TRBV20-1 with TRBJ1-1; D unclear. The CDR3 is 14 residues long. Germline CDR1 and CDR2: DFQATT and SNEGSKA (reference sequence). With 1 base removed from V and 0 bases from J, the gap between germline ends came to 9 bases. CDR3 nucleotides: TGCAGTGCTAGAGTACAGCTCATGAACACTGAAGCTTTCTTT. Translated, it gives CSARVQLMNTEAFF.

The chain combines TRBV20-1 with TRBJ1-2, with D possibly being TRBD1 (5 bases). This CDR3 has 14 residues. Germline V lookup: CDR1 DFQATT, CDR2 SNEGSKA (reference sequence). V lost 2 bases, J lost 8 bases, and 18 bases lay in between. The CDR3 nucleotides are TGCAGTGCTAGACGGTCTGGGGACCAGGGAGGCTACACCTTC. Translating gives CSARRSGDQGGYTF.

This clonotype has only a few counts. The genes are TRBV7-6 and TRBJ2-1, with D unclear. CDR1 is SGHVS, CDR2 FNYEAQ, per germline. Trimming shortened V by 5 bases and J by 8 bases, and 16 bases separated the two germline ends. The CDR3 totals 14 residues. The CDR3 loop is CASSLLVSSHEQFF. DNA for the CDR3: TGTGCCAGCAGCCTATTAGTCTCCAGCCATGAGCAGTTCTTC.

The chain carries TRBV7-7 and TRBJ2-7; TRBD2 agrees at 7 bases. Germline loops: CDR1 SSHAT, CDR2 FNYEAQ (reference sequence). The CDR3 sequence is 15 residues long. After removal of 3 bases from V and 3 bases from J, the junction contained 8 bases not matched to a gene. The CDR3 DNA reads TGTGCCAGCAGCTTCAGAGCGGGACCTTTCTACGAGCAGTACTTC. Encoded protein: CASSFRAGPFYEQYF.

The chain is built from TRBV10-3 and TRBJ1-1; 7 positions match TRBD1. Germline-derived CDR1 and CDR2 are ENHRY and SYGVKD. This CDR3 is built from 12 residues. V lost 6 bases to trimming and J lost 8 bases; unmatched junction nucleotides: 6. CDR3 in amino acids: CAIRAPGQEAFF. The CDR3 bases are TGTGCCATCAGAGCGCCGGGACAGGAAGCTTTCTTT.

This chain joins TRBV9 and TRBJ2-3; D gene unclear. Per the germline V gene, CDR1 is SGDLS and CDR2 is YYNGEE. V lost 4 bases to trimming and J lost 2 bases, with 14 bases between them. CDR3 length: 15 residues. The CDR3 nucleotides read TGTGCCAGCAGCCCTATTGGGCTCTTCACAGATACGCAGTATTTT. Residues: CASSPIGLFTDTQYF.

The chain carries TRBV18 and TRBJ2-5, with a possible D match to TRBD1 (6 bases). Trimming pared 1 base from V and 3 bases from J, leaving 12 bases between. CDR3 length: 15 amino acids. Germline CDR1 is KGHSH and CDR2 is LQKENI. This CDR3 is CASSPQTTGKETQYF. The CDR3 coding sequence is TGTGCCAGCTCACCACAAACAACAGGGAAAGAGACCCAGTACTTC. Together with reference TRBV18 and TRBJ2-5, the CDR3 gives the full variable domain: NAGVMQNPRHLVRRRGQEARLRCSPMKGHSHVYWYRQLPEEGLKFMVYLQKENIIDESGMPKERFSAEFPKEGPSILRIQQVVRGDSAAYFCASSPQTTGKETQYFGPGTRLLVL.